This T cell receptor (beta chain) emerged from a study of regulatory T cells in long-lasting Graves disease. This clonotype was observed many times. This CDR3 is built from 13 residues. Trimming shortened V by 3 bases and J by 7 bases, and 13 bases separated the two germline ends. The V gene's germline CDR1 is SNHLY and CDR2 FYNNEI. Time point of the sample: newly diagnosed GD, antithyroid drugs for less than 3 months. RNA from PBMCs was the source of the TCR library. In building TCR beta libraries, iRepertoire HTBI primers were used together with Arm-PCR of CDR3 regions. TCRdb passed the multiplex PCR reads through MiXCR, listing each CDR3 protein once. The table lists 450,000 to 700,000 distinct CDR3 sequences, 13% of them singletons. This sample also belongs to another study, concerning T cells in Graves' hyperthyroidism and ophthalmopathy.

The sequences come from peripheral blood mononuclear cells (PBMCs), collected at new diagnosis, from a patient treated with antithyroid drugs. This TCR was recovered from a man under 40 with Graves disease. The chain is built from TRBV2 and TRBJ2-7; no definite D call. The CDR3 nucleotides are TGTGCCAGCAGTGATGGTCTAGGGAAGGAGCAGTACTTC. The encoded protein is CASSDGLGKEQYF.